This is a list of T cell receptor beta chains from one sample in a study of blood T cell repertoires in COVID-19. Here immunoSEQ multiplex PCR was the method, and the copy in TCRdb shows in-frame clones only, minus some. The sample carries 330,000 or so clones, 80% to 90% recorded once. Sequenced material: peripheral blood. The source of these receptors is a man aged 25 to 40 with COVID-19, enrolled during active disease. Both conserved end residues are part of each CDR3. A D gene is named only where the DNA matches it firmly. A row's size may be missing; if present it is once, few, many or a size class.

v_call	d_call	clone_size	j_call	cdr3_aa	cdr3_nt
TRBV5-6	TRBD1	-	TRBJ2-7	CASTLTGGWNEQYF	TGTGCCAGCACCCTGACAGGGGGTTGGAACGAGCAGTACTTC
TRBV2	-	-	TRBJ1-1	CASKDPTAHGTEAFF	TGTGCCAGCAAAGATCCGACAGCCCACGGGACTGAAGCTTTCTTT
TRBV12-3/TRBV12-4	-	-	TRBJ2-7	CASSFYYEQYF	TGTGCCAGCAGTTTCTACTACGAGCAGTACTTC
TRBV7-3	-	-	TRBJ1-3	CASSLGAGNTIYF	TGTGCCAGCAGCTTAGGAGCTGGAAACACCATATATTTT
TRBV3-1/TRBV3-2	TRBD2	-	TRBJ2-1	CASSQDPLAATNGGQFF	TGTGCCAGCAGCCAAGATCCTCTAGCGGCCACCAACGGGGGGCAGTTCTTC
TRBV6-2/TRBV6-3	-	-	TRBJ1-5	CASSYPQGNQPQHF	TGTGCCAGCAGTTACCCACAGGGTAACCAGCCCCAGCATTTT
TRBV28	-	-	TRBJ1-6	CAGRELSYNSPLHF	TGTGCGGGGCGGGAGCTCTCCTATAATTCACCCCTCCACTTT
TRBV7-8	TRBD2	-	TRBJ2-7	CASSLDAGGIYEQYF	TGTGCCAGCAGCTTAGATGCGGGAGGAATCTACGAGCAGTACTTC
TRBV6-5	TRBD1	-	TRBJ2-5	CASSPRDRETQYF	TGTGCCAGCAGTCCCCGGGACAGGGAGACCCAGTACTTC
TRBV7-9	-	-	TRBJ2-3	CASSLEFLDSTDTQYF	TGTGCCAGCAGCTTAGAGTTTCTAGATAGCACAGATACGCAGTATTTT
TRBV7-2	-	-	TRBJ2-5	CASSLVRGRETQYF	TGTGCCAGCAGCTTAGTAAGGGGCAGGGAGACCCAGTACTTC
TRBV19	-	-	TRBJ1-1	CAGRQGGRTEAFF	TGTGCCGGGCGTCAGGGTGGGAGGACTGAAGCTTTCTTT
TRBV3-1/TRBV3-2	TRBD2	-	TRBJ2-3	CASSPRLAGGQNTQYF	TGTGCCAGCAGTCCCAGACTAGCGGGAGGGCAAAATACGCAGTATTTT
TRBV7-9	TRBD1	-	TRBJ2-1	CASSSGTGGWSEQFF	TGTGCCAGCAGCTCCGGGACAGGGGGCTGGAGTGAGCAGTTCTTC
TRBV28	-	-	TRBJ2-1	CASSFLAGNNEQFF	TGTGCCAGCAGTTTCTTGGCGGGGAATAATGAGCAGTTCTTC
TRBV30	-	once	TRBJ1-3	CAWSFLVLGQARTSSGNTIYF	TGTGCCTGGAGTTTCCTCGTTTTGGGGCAGGCCCGTACGAGCTCTGGAAACACCATATATTTT
TRBV27	TRBD1	-	TRBJ1-1	CASIVTGLNTEAFF	TGTGCCAGCATAGTGACAGGGTTGAACACTGAAGCTTTCTTT
TRBV5-5	TRBD1	-	TRBJ2-7	CASRQEDRVYEQYF	TGTGCCAGCAGGCAAGAGGACAGGGTCTACGAGCAGTACTTC
TRBV11-3	TRBD2	-	TRBJ2-5	CASSAGGSFQETQYF	TGTGCCAGCAGCGCGGGCGGGAGCTTCCAAGAGACCCAGTACTTC
TRBV28	TRBD1	once	TRBJ1-1	CASSLRDRGTEAFF	TGTGCCAGCAGTTTAAGGGACAGGGGCACTGAAGCTTTCTTT
TRBV29-1	TRBD2	-	TRBJ2-1	CSVEGPRGRDNEQFF	TGCAGCGTTGAAGGCCCCCGAGGGAGGGACAATGAGCAGTTCTTC
TRBV28	TRBD1	-	TRBJ1-3	CASNRQGGGNTIYF	TGTGCCAGCAATCGACAGGGGGGTGGAAACACCATATATTTT
TRBV12-5	TRBD1	-	TRBJ2-3	CASGLPGTGSTDTQYF	TGTGCTAGTGGTTTGCCGGGGACAGGGAGCACAGATACGCAGTATTTT
TRBV11-2	-	few	TRBJ2-7	CASGAGATSSYEQYF	TGTGCCAGCGGAGCAGGGGCTACGAGCTCCTACGAGCAGTACTTC
TRBV4-2	-	-	TRBJ2-1	CASSQDHRDTHEQFF	TGTGCCAGCAGCCAAGATCACCGGGACACCCATGAGCAGTTCTTC
TRBV10-3	TRBD2	-	TRBJ2-1	CAIKESAGGLGGINEQFF	TGTGCCATCAAAGAGTCTGCGGGGGGCCTGGGGGGTATCAATGAGCAGTTCTTC
TRBV11-3	-	-	TRBJ2-7	CASSLGTALEQYF	TGTGCCAGCAGCTTAGGGACAGCTCTCGAGCAGTACTTC
TRBV7-6	-	few	TRBJ1-1	CASSFDLNTEAFF	TGTGCCAGCAGCTTCGACTTGAACACTGAAGCTTTCTTT
TRBV27	-	-	TRBJ1-1	CASSIIWAGNTEAFF	TGTGCCAGCAGTATCATATGGGCCGGGAACACTGAAGCTTTCTTT
TRBV4-3	-	-	TRBJ1-2	CASSHSWTGNYGYTF	TGCGCCAGCAGCCATTCCTGGACGGGAAACTATGGCTACACCTTC
TRBV3-1/TRBV3-2	-	-	TRBJ1-2	CASSRGLGGNYGYTF	TGTGCCAGCAGCCGAGGGCTGGGTGGCAACTATGGCTACACCTTC
TRBV29-1	-	-	TRBJ1-5	CSVGYYRDQPQHF	TGCAGCGTTGGATATTACCGGGATCAGCCCCAGCATTTT
TRBV19	TRBD1	-	TRBJ2-7	CASTRTGNSYEQYF	TGTGCCAGTACCAGGACAGGGAACTCCTACGAGCAGTACTTC
TRBV4-2	-	-	TRBJ1-1	CASSHMMGHLNTEAFF	TGTGCCAGCAGCCATATGATGGGACACCTGAACACTGAAGCTTTCTTT
TRBV6-6	-	-	TRBJ2-5	CASTEPEQETQYF	TGTGCCAGCACCGAGCCCGAGCAAGAGACCCAGTACTTC
TRBV19	-	-	TRBJ1-4	CASSPQRSTNEKLFF	TGTGCCAGTAGTCCTCAGCGGTCAACTAATGAAAAACTGTTTTTT
TRBV2	-	-	TRBJ2-7	CASRRRGSTYEQYF	TGTGCCAGCAGGCGCAGGGGATCAACCTACGAGCAGTACTTC